This is a list of T cell receptor beta chains from one sample in a study of T cell changes during pregnancy in multiple sclerosis. The table came from immunoSEQ multiplex PCR; TCRdb's copy has only in-frame clones and leaves some out. The table includes about 33,000 clones, about 89% detected once. Here the sequenced sample was CD4+ T cells from peripheral blood mononuclear cells, taken in the third trimester of pregnancy. These receptors came from a female donor in good health, enrolled as a control in a pregnancy study. The conserved cysteine and the conserved F or W are not part of the CDR3 here.

J gene | V gene | CDR3 protein
TRBJ2-5 | TRBV18 | ASSPLVASGSETQY
TRBJ2-1 | TRBV5-1 | ASSTGGGVSEQF
TRBJ1-1 | TRBV14 | ASSRYTGLALREAF
TRBJ1-1 | TRBV9 | ASSVVVNTEAF
TRBJ2-2 | TRBV19 | ASNRANTGELF
TRBJ2-3 | TRBV4-2 | ASSQEAQNTDTQY
TRBJ1-1 | TRBV30 | AWWGRGNTEAF
TRBJ1-1 | TRBV5-1 | ASSRGTGGEGTEAF
TRBJ2-1 | TRBV9 | ASSAELAGAGYNEQF
TRBJ2-7 | TRBV2 | ASSPTSGRGEQY
TRBJ1-3 | TRBV18 | ASSRLEVRRTSGNTIY
TRBJ2-7 | TRBV27 | ASSSTFGTSGSYEQY
TRBJ2-7 | TRBV2 | ASKLDRGFDEQY
TRBJ2-1 | TRBV18 | ASSLAGQGTMNEQF
TRBJ1-1 | TRBV15 | ATRHLGNTEAF
TRBJ2-1 | TRBV28 | ASSLTSEDEQF
TRBJ1-3 | TRBV4-1 | ASSQGPGGQRGNTIY
TRBJ2-3 | TRBV2 | ASNLLAKDTQY
TRBJ2-5 | TRBV5-4 | ASSLVPNSGSLETQY
TRBJ2-7 | TRBV11-2 | ASSLAGGFSSYEQY
TRBJ2-3 | TRBV4-1 | ASSQVSSTDTQY
TRBJ2-5 | TRBV11-1 | ASSDRGGLFETQY
TRBJ2-5 | TRBV6-5 | ASSPDTQETQY
TRBJ1-4 | TRBV6-5 | ATSNSPGKLF
TRBJ2-5 | TRBV29-1 | SVASGQETQY
TRBJ2-3 | TRBV29-1 | SVIAGRLVDTQY
TRBJ2-1 | TRBV6-4 | ASGGAGASNNEQF
TRBJ2-1 | TRBV23-1 | ASSQSRPHNEQF
TRBJ1-6 | TRBV5-1 | ASSLTGERSPLH
TRBJ1-6 | TRBV27 | ASSLGTVYNSPLH
TRBJ2-3 | TRBV6-5 | ASSYSHTDTQY
TRBJ1-2 | TRBV2 | ASSDRDRGGYT
TRBJ1-2 | TRBV10-3 | AISDRGARGYT